This T cell receptor (beta chain) was recorded in a study of blood T cell repertoires in COVID-19. On the study more broadly: The cDNA or gDNA used as material had been derived from T cells, B-cell-depleted T cells, or PBMCs.

It was during active infection that Seattle patients were enrolled and then longitudinally followed. Between the trimmed V and J ends, which lost 4 bases and 4 bases, there was a span of 15 bases. The V gene's germline CDR1 is KGHDR and CDR2 SFDVKD. The CDR3 is 15 residues long. Original handling: The authors estimated nucleated cell counts from reference gene primer amplification. Sequencing used immunoSEQ multiplex PCR; TCRdb keeps in-frame clones, though not all of them. The V and J calls and clone size come from that table; D and trimming were worked out from the DNA. The sample contains about 50,000 clones, around 81% of which appear only once.

The V gene is TRBV24-1, the J gene TRBJ2-5, with a weak D call TRBD2 (6 bases). The source is a woman older than 75 with COVID-19, enrolled during active disease. The material sequenced was peripheral blood. This chain's CDR3 is CATSEVTSRRETQYF. The CDR3 coding sequence is TGTGCCACCAGTGAGGTGACTAGTAGACGAGAGACCCAGTACTTC.